Listed below are T cell receptor beta chains from one sample, sequenced in a study of shared clonotypes between healthy human individuals. Using immunoSEQ multiplex PCR, the repertoire was profiled, and TCRdb retains in-frame clones only, with some absent. This table has fewer than 1.6 million clones, 98% appearing once. Sequencing was done on a sample of naive CD4+ T cells sorted from blood. These receptors were obtained from a man aged 30-40 years in good health. The CDR3 runs from the conserved cysteine through the conserved F or W. A D gene is named only where the DNA matches it firmly. The size entry is marked missing in some rows and otherwise reads once, few, many or a size class.

v_call: TRBV28
clone_size: -
d_call: -
j_call: TRBJ1-5
cdr3_nt: TGTGCCAGCAGTGGGGAGTATCAGCCCCAGCATTTT
cdr3_aa: CASSGEYQPQHF

v_call: TRBV5-1
clone_size: -
d_call: -
j_call: TRBJ2-1
cdr3_nt: TGCGCCAGCAGCGCGGGAACAGGGATCAATGAGCAGTTCTTC
cdr3_aa: CASSAGTGINEQFF

v_call: TRBV5-6
clone_size: -
d_call: -
j_call: TRBJ2-7
cdr3_nt: TGTGCCAGCGCACCTCGGACGGATTCCTACGAGCAGTACTTC
cdr3_aa: CASAPRTDSYEQYF

v_call: TRBV28
clone_size: -
d_call: -
j_call: TRBJ2-5
cdr3_nt: TGTGCCAGCAGGCAAGGGACTCCCCGGGAGACCCAGTACTTC
cdr3_aa: CASRQGTPRETQYF

v_call: TRBV7-9
clone_size: -
d_call: -
j_call: TRBJ2-7
cdr3_nt: TGTGCCAGCAGCTTACTTCATGGGGCTCGGATCTACGAGCAGTACTTC
cdr3_aa: CASSLLHGARIYEQYF

v_call: TRBV6-5
clone_size: -
d_call: -
j_call: TRBJ2-3
cdr3_nt: TGTGCCAGCAGTTCGGGCCCTAGCACAGATACGCAGTATTTT
cdr3_aa: CASSSGPSTDTQYF

v_call: TRBV25-1
clone_size: -
d_call: -
j_call: TRBJ2-1
cdr3_nt: TGTGCCAGCAGTGATATACTAGTCGGTTTTCCTGAGCAGTTCTTC
cdr3_aa: CASSDILVGFPEQFF

v_call: TRBV5-1
clone_size: -
d_call: TRBD1
j_call: TRBJ2-7
cdr3_nt: TGCGCCAGCAGTTCAGGGGGACAGGGTTCCTACGAGCAGTACTTC
cdr3_aa: CASSSGGQGSYEQYF

v_call: TRBV7-6
clone_size: -
d_call: -
j_call: TRBJ2-5
cdr3_nt: TGTGCCAGCAGCTTAGTTCGAGGGGACCTGACTGTTCAGACCCAGTACTTC
cdr3_aa: CASSLVRGDLTVQTQYF

v_call: TRBV7-2
clone_size: -
d_call: -
j_call: TRBJ1-5
cdr3_nt: TGTGCCAGCAGCTTAGAAGGATCCCTGGGCAATCAGCCCCAGCATTTT
cdr3_aa: CASSLEGSLGNQPQHF

v_call: TRBV6-1
clone_size: -
d_call: TRBD1
j_call: TRBJ1-5
cdr3_nt: TGTGCCAGCAGTGAAGGGGACAGGGACCAGCCCCAGCATTTT
cdr3_aa: CASSEGDRDQPQHF

v_call: TRBV11-1
clone_size: -
d_call: -
j_call: TRBJ2-2
cdr3_nt: TGTGCCAGCAGCTTCGAGTCTCGACAGCGCGGGGAGCTGTTTTTT
cdr3_aa: CASSFESRQRGELFF

v_call: TRBV4-3
clone_size: -
d_call: -
j_call: TRBJ2-3
cdr3_nt: TGCGCCAGCAGCCAGGGCGTTCGAGACACAGATACGCAGTATTTT
cdr3_aa: CASSQGVRDTDTQYF

v_call: TRBV19
clone_size: -
d_call: -
j_call: TRBJ1-5
cdr3_nt: TGTGCCAGTACCATCTTAAAGGGTGGGGGGCACCAGTCGCCCCAGCATTTT
cdr3_aa: CASTILKGGGHQSPQHF

v_call: TRBV27
clone_size: -
d_call: -
j_call: TRBJ2-7
cdr3_nt: TGTGCCAGCAGTGCTGTACGGCGGGACGAGCAGTACTTC
cdr3_aa: CASSAVRRDEQYF

v_call: TRBV5-4
clone_size: -
d_call: -
j_call: TRBJ1-1
cdr3_nt: TGTGCCAGCAGCTTACCGGGAATAAACACTGAAGCTTTCTTT
cdr3_aa: CASSLPGINTEAFF

v_call: TRBV19
clone_size: -
d_call: TRBD1
j_call: TRBJ1-1
cdr3_nt: TGTGCCAGTAGTAGAGGGGGCCGGGGGGCGAACACTGAAGCTTTCTTT
cdr3_aa: CASSRGGRGANTEAFF

v_call: TRBV7-2
clone_size: once
d_call: -
j_call: TRBJ2-7
cdr3_nt: TGTGCCAGCAGCCCATCCGGGACAAGCTACGAGCAGTACTTC
cdr3_aa: CASSPSGTSYEQYF

v_call: TRBV6-5
clone_size: -
d_call: -
j_call: TRBJ2-1
cdr3_nt: TGTGCCAGCAGATTTCAGTTAAACTCCTACAATGAGCAGTTCTTC
cdr3_aa: CASRFQLNSYNEQFF

v_call: TRBV16
clone_size: -
d_call: TRBD1
j_call: TRBJ1-5
cdr3_nt: TGTGCCAGCAGCCAGGTCGACAGGGAAAATCAGCCCCAGCATTTT
cdr3_aa: CASSQVDRENQPQHF

v_call: TRBV5-1
clone_size: -
d_call: -
j_call: TRBJ1-4
cdr3_nt: TGCGCCAGCAGCCAGACACGGCAGCAGGAAAAACTGTTTTTT
cdr3_aa: CASSQTRQQEKLFF

v_call: TRBV7-3
clone_size: once
d_call: -
j_call: TRBJ2-2
cdr3_nt: TGTGCCAGCAGCTTATCAGGGAGGACCGGGGAGCTGTTTTTT
cdr3_aa: CASSLSGRTGELFF

v_call: TRBV7-7
clone_size: -
d_call: TRBD2
j_call: TRBJ2-1
cdr3_nt: TGTGCTAGCAGCTGGGGCTACCTAGCGGGCAATGAGCAGTTCTTC
cdr3_aa: CASSWGYLAGNEQFF

v_call: TRBV9
clone_size: -
d_call: TRBD2
j_call: TRBJ2-1
cdr3_nt: TGTGCCAGCAGCCTCGGACTAGCGGAAGCGTGGGGGTACAATGAGCAGTTCTTC
cdr3_aa: CASSLGLAEAWGYNEQFF

v_call: TRBV5-4
clone_size: -
d_call: TRBD2
j_call: TRBJ2-7
cdr3_nt: TGTGCCAGCAGCTTGGGGAGCGGGAGGCCCTACGAGCAGTACTTC
cdr3_aa: CASSLGSGRPYEQYF

v_call: TRBV10-3
clone_size: -
d_call: -
j_call: TRBJ1-5
cdr3_nt: TGTGCCATCCAACAGGCTTCTGGGAATCAGCCCCAGCATTTT
cdr3_aa: CAIQQASGNQPQHF

v_call: TRBV29-1
clone_size: -
d_call: -
j_call: TRBJ1-1
cdr3_nt: TGCAGCGTTGAACGGGACATGAACACTGAAGCTTTCTTT
cdr3_aa: CSVERDMNTEAFF

v_call: TRBV28
clone_size: -
d_call: -
j_call: TRBJ1-4
cdr3_nt: TGTGCCAGCAGTTTTTTCAACGGTGAAAAACTGTTTTTT
cdr3_aa: CASSFFNGEKLFF

v_call: TRBV6-5
clone_size: -
d_call: -
j_call: TRBJ1-1
cdr3_nt: TGTGCCAGCAGCTCACCCACACTGTTGAGGGCTGAAGCTTTCTTT
cdr3_aa: CASSSPTLLRAEAFF

v_call: TRBV9
clone_size: -
d_call: -
j_call: TRBJ2-2
cdr3_nt: TGTGCCAGCAGCGTAGGTCAGGGCTCGAACACCGGGGAGCTGTTTTTT
cdr3_aa: CASSVGQGSNTGELFF

v_call: TRBV19
clone_size: -
d_call: -
j_call: TRBJ1-2
cdr3_nt: TGTGCCAGTAGTATTGGACAGCTCCGTGGCTACACCTTC
cdr3_aa: CASSIGQLRGYTF